In its sample, the clone carrying this T cell receptor beta chain was seen a few times. The data originate from a study of T cells in tuberculosis. Study-wide background: The T cells targeted glucose monomycolate, a mycobacterial lipid, via CD1B.

No alpha-beta pairing information exists for these sequences. TCRdb keeps only in-frame clones here, not all; method: immunoSEQ multiplex PCR. Among around 50,000 clones listed, approximately 85% were seen once. CDR3 length: 17 amino acids. V dropped 5 bases and J dropped 4; count of bases not matched to a gene: 15. Germline V gives CDR1 MNHEY, CDR2 SMNVEV (reference sequence). Thawed, overnight-rested PBMC were stained with GMM-loaded CD1B tetramer, viability dye and anti-CD3, then sorted. CD1B tetramers were loaded with Rhodococcus equi-derived C32 glucose monomycolate. Before cryopreservation, the sorted PBMC lost their CD14-expressing monocytes. Approximately 95,000 tetramer-negative cells were sorted from each donor.

The rearrangement links TRBV27 to TRBJ2-7; TRBD1 agrees at 9 bases. Material: CD1b-GMM tetramer-negative cells sorted from PBMCs. The receptor's source is an adult woman with latent tuberculosis. CDR3 coding DNA: TGTGCCAGCAGTAAACAGGGGGCGCAAAGTACTTTGTACGAGCAGTACTTC. Its protein product is CASSKQGAQSTLYEQYF.